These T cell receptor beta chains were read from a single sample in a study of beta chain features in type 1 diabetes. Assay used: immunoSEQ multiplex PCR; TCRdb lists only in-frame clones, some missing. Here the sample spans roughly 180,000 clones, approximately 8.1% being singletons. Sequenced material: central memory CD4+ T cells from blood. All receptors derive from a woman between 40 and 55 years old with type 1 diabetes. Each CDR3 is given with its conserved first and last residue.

CASSLMGQGAETQYF	TRBJ2-5	TRBV7-2
CASSLGTGRYGYTF	TRBJ1-2	TRBV28
CASSLKGAGSEAFF	TRBJ1-1	TRBV7-3
CASSFIYTEAFF	TRBJ1-1	TRBV7-9
CSTGIGSYGYTF	TRBJ1-2	TRBV29-1
CASSQGTGNTIYF	TRBJ1-3	TRBV7-9
CASSQARGREQYF	TRBJ2-7	TRBV18
CASSPFYLVQETQYF	TRBJ2-5	TRBV9
CASSLERLPGGYTF	TRBJ1-2	TRBV7-2
CASSMYSGRLYNEQFF	TRBJ2-1	TRBV11-2